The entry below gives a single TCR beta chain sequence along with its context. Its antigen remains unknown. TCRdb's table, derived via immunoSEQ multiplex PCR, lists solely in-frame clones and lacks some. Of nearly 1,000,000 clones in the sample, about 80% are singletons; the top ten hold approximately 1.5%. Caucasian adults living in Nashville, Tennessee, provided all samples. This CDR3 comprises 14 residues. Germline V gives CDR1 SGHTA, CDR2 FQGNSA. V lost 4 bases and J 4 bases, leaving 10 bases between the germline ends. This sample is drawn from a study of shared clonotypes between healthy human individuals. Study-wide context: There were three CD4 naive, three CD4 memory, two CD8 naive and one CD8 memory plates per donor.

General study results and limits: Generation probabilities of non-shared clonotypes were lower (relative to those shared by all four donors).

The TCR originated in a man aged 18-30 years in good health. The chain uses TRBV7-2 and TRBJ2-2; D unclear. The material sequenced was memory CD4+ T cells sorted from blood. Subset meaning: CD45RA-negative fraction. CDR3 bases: TGTGCCAGCAGCTCCTACGGGCCCACCGGGGAGCTGTTTTTT. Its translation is CASSSYGPTGELFF.